The T cell receptor beta chain under discussion was sequenced for a study of shared clonotypes between healthy human individuals. Study conclusions and caveats: Memory subsets had estimated richness that was generally smaller than that of naive subsets.

The CDR3 extends over 17 amino acids. CD45RO negativity and positive selection for CCR7 defined naive CD8 cells, a population that excluded terminally differentiated effector memory CD45RA+ cells. Clones were sequenced by immunoSEQ multiplex PCR, and TCRdb holds only the in-frame ones, with some missing. Among roughly 810,000 clones listed, 90% to 97% were seen once. Notes on this clone: The antigen is not known.

The chain recombines TRBV12-2 with TRBJ2-2; the D segment call TRBD2 is taken from the table without a DNA check. TRBV12-2 is reported as a pseudogene. The origin of this receptor is a man aged 25-45 years in good health. Material: naive CD8+ T cells sorted from blood. CDR3 in amino acids: CASRLGYSGKVLGELFF. The DNA for the CDR3 is TGTGCAAGTCGCTTAGGCTATAGCGGGAAAGTTCTCGGGGAGCTGTTTTTT.